This T cell receptor beta chain originates from a study of blood T cell repertoires in COVID-19. For the study at large: The United States, Italy and Spain provided the acute and convalescent COVID-19 samples. Nucleic acid was either cDNA or gDNA, and it came from T cells, B-cell-depleted T cells, or PBMCs.

The CDR3 is 13 residues long. From germline, CDR1 is MNHNY and CDR2 SVGAGI (reference sequence). V was shortened by 6 bases and J by 4 bases, with 12 bases between the two germline ends. Original handling: Amplification from reference gene primers served as the basis for estimated nucleated cell counts. Only in-frame clones appear in the TCRdb table, and some are missing; sequencing was by immunoSEQ multiplex PCR. V, J and clone size are those of that table, while D and trimming were read from the DNA. The table has over 90,000 clones, roughly nine tenths seen once. Sequencing was done on a sample of peripheral blood. The source of this sequence is a woman older than 75 in a cohort sampled during active COVID-19. The genes are TRBV6-6 and TRBJ2-5; possible D gene TRBD2, 6 bases. The CDR3 loop is CASSPRGGETQYF. In DNA form, the CDR3 reads TGTGCCAGCAGCCCGAGGGGAGGAGAGACCCAGTACTTC.